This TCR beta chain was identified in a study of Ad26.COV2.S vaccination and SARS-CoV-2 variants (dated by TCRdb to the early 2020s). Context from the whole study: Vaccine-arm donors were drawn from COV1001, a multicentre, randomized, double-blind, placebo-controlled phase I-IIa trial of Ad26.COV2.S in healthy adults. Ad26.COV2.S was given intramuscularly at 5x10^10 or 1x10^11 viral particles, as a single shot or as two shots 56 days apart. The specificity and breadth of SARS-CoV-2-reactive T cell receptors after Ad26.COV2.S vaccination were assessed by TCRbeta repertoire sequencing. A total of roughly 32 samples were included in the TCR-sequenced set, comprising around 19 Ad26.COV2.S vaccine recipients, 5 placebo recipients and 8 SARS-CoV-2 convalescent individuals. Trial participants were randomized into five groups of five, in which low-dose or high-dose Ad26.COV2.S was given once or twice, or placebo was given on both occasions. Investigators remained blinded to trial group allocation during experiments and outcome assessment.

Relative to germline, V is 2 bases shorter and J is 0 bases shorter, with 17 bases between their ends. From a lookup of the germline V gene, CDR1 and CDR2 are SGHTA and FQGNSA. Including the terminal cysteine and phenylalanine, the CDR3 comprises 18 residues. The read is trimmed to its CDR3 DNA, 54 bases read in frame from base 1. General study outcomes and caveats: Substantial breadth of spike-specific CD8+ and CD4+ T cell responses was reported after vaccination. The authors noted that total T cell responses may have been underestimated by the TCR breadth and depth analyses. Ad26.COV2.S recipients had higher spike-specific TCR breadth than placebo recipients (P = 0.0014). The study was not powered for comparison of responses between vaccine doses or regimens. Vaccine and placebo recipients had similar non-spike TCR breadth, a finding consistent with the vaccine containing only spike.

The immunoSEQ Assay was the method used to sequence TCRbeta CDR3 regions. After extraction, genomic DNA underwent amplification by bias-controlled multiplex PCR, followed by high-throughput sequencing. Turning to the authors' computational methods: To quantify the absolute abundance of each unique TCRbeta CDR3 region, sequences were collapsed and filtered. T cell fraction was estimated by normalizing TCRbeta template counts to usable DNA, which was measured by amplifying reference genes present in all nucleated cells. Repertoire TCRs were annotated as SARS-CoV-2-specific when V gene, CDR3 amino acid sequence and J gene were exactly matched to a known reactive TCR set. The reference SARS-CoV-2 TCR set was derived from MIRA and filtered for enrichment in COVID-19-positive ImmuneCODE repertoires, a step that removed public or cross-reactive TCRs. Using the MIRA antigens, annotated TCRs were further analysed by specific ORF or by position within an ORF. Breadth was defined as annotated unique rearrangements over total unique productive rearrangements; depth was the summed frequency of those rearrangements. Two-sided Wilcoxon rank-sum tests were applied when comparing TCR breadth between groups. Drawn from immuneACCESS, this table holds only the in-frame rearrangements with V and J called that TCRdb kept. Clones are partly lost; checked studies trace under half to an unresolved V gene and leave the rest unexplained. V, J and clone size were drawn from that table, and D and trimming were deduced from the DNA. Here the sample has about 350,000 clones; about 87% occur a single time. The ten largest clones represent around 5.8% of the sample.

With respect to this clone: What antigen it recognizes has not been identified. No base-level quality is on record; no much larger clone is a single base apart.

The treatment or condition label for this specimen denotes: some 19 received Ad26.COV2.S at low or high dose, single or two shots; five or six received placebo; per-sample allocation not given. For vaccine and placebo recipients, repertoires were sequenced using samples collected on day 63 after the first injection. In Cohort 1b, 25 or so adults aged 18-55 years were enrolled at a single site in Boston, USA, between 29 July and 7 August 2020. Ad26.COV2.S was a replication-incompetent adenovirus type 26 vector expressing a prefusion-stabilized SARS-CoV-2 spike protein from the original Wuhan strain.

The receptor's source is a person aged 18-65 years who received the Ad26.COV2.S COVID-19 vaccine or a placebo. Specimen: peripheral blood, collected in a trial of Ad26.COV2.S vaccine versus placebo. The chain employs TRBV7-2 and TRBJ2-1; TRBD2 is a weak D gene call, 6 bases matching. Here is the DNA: TGTGCCAGCAGCTTAACGAATAGCGGAGCGATCTCCTACAATGAGCAGTTCTTC. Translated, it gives CASSLTNSGAISYNEQFF.